The 26 T cell receptor beta chains below all came from one sample that was sequenced in a study of shared clonotypes between healthy human individuals. TCRdb's table, derived via immunoSEQ multiplex PCR, lists solely in-frame clones and lacks some. The sample includes about 1.1 million clones, approximately 77% of them seen just once. Input material: memory CD4+ T cells from PBMCs. Subset indicated: CD45RA-negative fraction. All receptors derive from a man younger than 30 in good health. Some clones in this sample may be carry-over from other donors' samples.

V usage is TRBV6-1 and J usage is TRBJ1-3; no definite D call. The germline gives CDR1 MNHNS, CDR2 SASEGT. V was clipped by 6 bases and J by 0 bases, with 12 bases between them. There are 15 residues in the CDR3. DNA of the CDR3: TGTGCCAGCAGGACTGACGGGAGCTCTGGAAACACCATATATTTT. As protein: CASRTDGSSGNTIYF.

This rearrangement joins TRBV29-1 to TRBJ2-5; D uncertain. The end of the DNA fits TRBJ2-7 better, so the J call may be wrong. CDR3 length: 13 residues. The germline V gene encodes CDR1 SQVTM and CDR2 ANQGSEA. CDR3 in amino acids: CSVVNRAPYEQYF. The CDR3 coding sequence is TGCAGCGTTGTAAATAGGGCGCCCTACGAGCAGTACTTC.

This chain connects TRBV29-1 to TRBJ2-7, with TRBD1 matching 7 bases. Germline loops: CDR1 SQVTM, CDR2 ANQGSEA. The CDR3 has 13 residues. Trimming cost V 4 bases and J 7 bases; bases outside gene matches: 10. CDR3 coding DNA: TGCAGCGTTGTCTCCGGACAGGTGGGTGAGCAGTACTTC. This codes for CSVVSGQVGEQYF.

The chain links TRBV28 to TRBJ1-2; 8 bases map to TRBD1. This CDR3 region has 15 residues. From germline, CDR1 is MDHEN and CDR2 SYDVKM. The V gene end was trimmed by 2 bases and the J gene end by 4 bases; junction bases not matched to a gene: 6. CDR3 DNA sequence: TGTGCCAGCAGTTTAGCAGGGGGCGTTATCTATGGCTACACCTTC. It is translated as CASSLAGGVIYGYTF.

The V call is TRBV6-1, the J call TRBJ1-2; D gene unclear. The CDR3 has 13 amino acids. The germline V gene encodes CDR1 MNHNS and CDR2 SASEGT. V was trimmed by 6 bases and J by 2 bases, leaving 10 bases between them. This CDR3 is CASRTDGNYGYTF. DNA of the CDR3: TGTGCCAGCAGGACTGACGGAAACTATGGCTACACCTTC.

The chain is built from TRBV7-8 and TRBJ1-2; 9 positions match TRBD1. J was trimmed by 2 bases and V by 0 bases; bases with no gene match: 10. CDR3 length equals 18 residues. Germline CDR1 SGHVS, CDR2 FQNEAQ. For the CDR3, the DNA is TGTGCCAGCAGCTTAGCCCCTCCCGGGACAGGGACCAACTATGGCTACACCTTC. This encodes CASSLAPPGTGTNYGYTF. Looking up the rest from reference TRBV7-8 and TRBJ1-2 gives the full variable domain: GAGVSQSPRYKVAKRGQDVALRCDPISGHVSLFWYQQALGQGPEFLTYFQNEAQLDKSGLPSDRFFAERPEGSVSTLKIQRTQQEDSAVYLCASSLAPPGTGTNYGYTFGSGTRLTVV.

The V gene is TRBV6-5, the J gene TRBJ1-4, with a tentative D call TRBD1 (6 bases). The CDR3 extends over 16 amino acids. Trimming left V 0 bases short and J 5 bases short, with 13 bases between. Per germline, CDR1 MNHEY and CDR2 SVGAGI. In DNA form, the CDR3 reads TGTGCCAGCAGTTACTCGATCGGAACAGGGAATGAAAAACTGTTTTTT. Translating it yields CASSYSIGTGNEKLFF.

This chain joins TRBV27 and TRBJ1-4; 10 nucleotides align to TRBD1. V trimming: 6 bases; J trimming: 5 bases; junction bases outside the gene matches: 3. Germline V gene sequence: CDR1 MNHEY, CDR2 SMNVEV (reference sequence). This CDR3 region has 14 residues. Here the CDR3 reads CASRPGQGNEKLFF. The CDR3 DNA follows: TGTGCCAGCAGACCGGGACAGGGGAATGAAAAACTGTTTTTT.

The rearrangement joins TRBV19 to TRBJ2-4; 8 bases match TRBD2. The CDR3 consists of 14 residues. The V gene end was trimmed by 5 bases and the J gene end by 8 bases; junction bases not matched to a gene: 8. From germline, CDR1 is LNHDA and CDR2 SQIVND (reference sequence). CDR3 sequence (DNA): TGTGCCAGTAGTCGAGGCCAAGCGGGGGACATTCAGTACTTC. It codes for CASSRGQAGDIQYF.

In its sample, this clone was seen many times. This chain's CDR3 is CASSDIQGNNEKLFF. In DNA form, the CDR3 reads TGCGCCAGCAGCGACATCCAGGGGAATAATGAAAAACTGTTTTTT. V usage is TRBV5-1 and J usage is TRBJ1-4; D perhaps matches TRBD1 (6 bases). This CDR3 contains 15 residues. Germline loops: CDR1 SGHRS, CDR2 YFSETQ. Trimming pared 4 bases from V and 4 bases from J, leaving 14 bases between.

The gene calls are TRBV28 and TRBJ2-7; no reliable D call. Germline assignment: CDR1 MDHEN and CDR2 SYDVKM. The ends were cut back, 4 bases at V and 7 bases at J, with 11 bases in the middle. The CDR3 has 12 residues. The CDR3 spells CASSSYRREQYF. The DNA for the CDR3 is TGTGCCAGCAGTTCTTACCGCAGGGAGCAGTACTTC.

The chain joins TRBV30 to TRBJ1-6; 8 bases are a match to TRBD1. Trimming removed 4 bases from V and 9 bases from J; junction bases left unmatched: 20. This CDR3 has 18 amino acids. From germline, CDR1 is GTSNPN and CDR2 SVGIG (reference sequence). The CDR3 nucleotides are TGTGCCTGGACCCAAGGAGGACAGGGCGCCGAGAGTGGTTCACCCCTCCACTTT. Its protein product is CAWTQGGQGAESGSPLHF.

This clone showed up just a few times. The rearrangement joins TRBV14 to TRBJ1-1, with a possible D match to TRBD1 (5 bases). The CDR3 consists of 13 residues. Germline CDR1 reads SGHDN; CDR2 reads FVKESK. The V end lost 4 bases, the J end lost 8 bases, and 14 bases lay between the germline ends. CDR3: CASSPFVGGEAFF. DNA of the CDR3: TGTGCCAGCAGCCCTTTTGTGGGGGGGGAAGCTTTCTTT.

The genes are TRBV27 and TRBJ2-5; maybe TRBD2 (5 bases). In germline, CDR1 is MNHEY, CDR2 SMNVEV (reference sequence). The CDR3 spans 13 residues. Trimming left V 6 bases short and J 2 bases short, with 10 bases between. CDR3 region: CASSQRDQETQYF. DNA for the CDR3: TGTGCCAGCAGCCAACGGGATCAAGAGACCCAGTACTTC.

This clone was detected only a few times. The junction departs from the called germline gene at one end, perhaps through a read error. The J gene is TRBJ2-7, the V gene TRBV4-2; 7 bases agree with TRBD2. From germline, CDR1 is LGHNA and CDR2 YNFKEQ. The CDR3 length is 11 residues. CDR3 in amino acids: CASSQDRLAFF. The DNA of the CDR3 is TGTGCCAGCAGCCAAGATCGACTAGCCTTCTTC.

The rearrangement uses TRBV5-6 and TRBJ1-2, with D perhaps TRBD1 (6 bases). Trimming cost V 4 bases and J 2 bases, with 9 bases left between them. This CDR3 has 13 residues. CDR1 is SGHDT and CDR2 is YYEEEE in the germline V gene. CDR3 DNA: TGTGCCAGCAGCGATACAGGGAACTATGGCTACACCTTC. It codes for CASSDTGNYGYTF.

The chain combines TRBV7-2 with TRBJ1-6, with D uncertain. The germline CDR1 and CDR2 sequences are SGHTA and FQGNSA. There are 15 residues in the CDR3. V lost 1 base, J lost 2 bases, and 6 bases lay in between. CDR3 DNA: TGTGCCAGCAGCTTAGGCCAGACCTATAATTCACCCCTCCACTTT. Translation: CASSLGQTYNSPLHF.

This clone has more than one count but fewer than ten. The chain recombines TRBV6-6 with TRBJ2-3; D is uncertain. Germline values: CDR1 MNHNY, CDR2 SVGAGI (reference sequence). CDR3 size: 14 residues. Trimming left V 3 bases short and J 2 bases short, with 9 bases between. CDR3 sequence reads: CASSYLTPTDTQYF. As DNA, the CDR3 is TGTGCCAGCAGTTATTTAACCCCCACAGATACGCAGTATTTT.

This rearrangement joins TRBV27 to TRBJ1-2; a weak D match, TRBD1 (5 bases). CDR1 MNHEY and CDR2 SMNVEV come from the germline V gene (reference sequence). There are 14 residues in the CDR3. V was clipped by 6 bases and J by 5 bases, with 16 bases between them. Here the CDR3 reads CASRGSGVSYGYTF. CDR3 coding DNA: TGTGCCAGCAGGGGGTCGGGGGTTTCATATGGCTACACCTTC.

Worth noting for this clone: Different DNA sequences within this sample yield the same CDR3. The rearrangement links TRBV5-1 to TRBJ2-7; D call uncertain. Germline CDR1 is SGHRS and CDR2 is YFSETQ. This CDR3 comprises 11 residues. V gave up 4 bases and J gave up 3 bases, with 5 bases separating them. The CDR3 DNA reads TGCGCCAGCAGCGATTACTACGAGCAGTACTTC. Its protein product is CASSDYYEQYF.

The gene calls are TRBV6-5 and TRBJ2-1; no clear D. Trimming shortened V by 0 bases and J by 5 bases, and 11 bases separated the two germline ends. CDR1 and CDR2 from the germline V gene are MNHEY and SVGAGI. CDR3 size: 15 residues. CDR3 loop: CASSYSPGRHNEQFF. As DNA, the CDR3 is TGTGCCAGCAGTTACTCCCCGGGCCGACACAATGAGCAGTTCTTC.

In DNA form, the CDR3 reads TGCAGCGTTCCGGTCGCCGGCACAGATACGCAGTATTTT. This encodes CSVPVAGTDTQYF. The chain carries TRBV29-1 and TRBJ2-3; D remains unclear. Trimming removed 5 bases from V and 1 base from J, with 10 bases in between. CDR1 is SQVTM, CDR2 ANQGSEA, per germline. The CDR3 has 13 amino acids.

CDR3 sequence (DNA): TGTGCCAGTAGTATAGGGCAGGCTACAGATACGCAGTATTTT. It yields the protein CASSIGQATDTQYF. This chain links TRBV19 with TRBJ2-3, with D unclear. The CDR3 runs to 14 residues. Germline V gives CDR1 LNHDA, CDR2 SQIVND (reference sequence). Trimming took off 1 base at V and 3 bases at J, with 8 bases between the two ends.

The V call is TRBV2, the J call TRBJ2-1; D perhaps matches TRBD2 (5 bases). Trimming left V 0 bases short and J 9 bases short, with 12 bases between. This CDR3 is 14 amino acids long. Looked up from germline, CDR1 is SNHLY and CDR2 is FYNNEI. CDR3 sequence reads: CASSEAFRSGEQFF. In DNA form, the CDR3 reads TGTGCCAGCAGTGAAGCCTTCCGAAGCGGTGAGCAGTTCTTC.

This clone was observed a single time. J is TRBJ2-2 and V is TRBV7-8, with 8 bases lining up with TRBD2. The V segment lost 8 bases and the J segment 2 bases; nucleotides outside the gene matches: 10. The CDR3 is 16 amino acids. Germline V gene data show CDR1 as SGHVS and CDR2 as FQNEAQ. Here the CDR3 reads CASDLAGGLNTGELFF. In DNA form, the CDR3 reads TGTGCCAGCGACCTAGCGGGCGGATTAAACACCGGGGAGCTGTTTTTT.

The chain recombines TRBV6-5 with TRBJ1-5, with D possibly TRBD1 on 6 matching bases. Trimming stripped 6 bases from V and 4 bases from J, with 10 bases between. This CDR3 is 13 amino acids long. CDR1 and CDR2 from the germline V gene are MNHEY and SVGAGI. CDR3 in amino acids: CASSPTGNQPQHF. CDR3 sequence (DNA): TGTGCCAGCAGCCCGACAGGTAATCAGCCCCAGCATTTT.